A single sample is the source of the 30 T cell receptor beta chains below, sequenced in a study of cytomegalovirus exposure and HLA in healthy donors. This PCR relied on a set of 60 Vbeta primers and 13 Jbeta primers. Some clones are missing from TCRdb's copy, which holds only in-frame ones; the method was immunoSEQ multiplex PCR. The sample yields some 180,000 clones, roughly 75% seen once. Source material: PBMCs. Every receptor here comes from a woman in her twenties or thirties in good health and CMV-seronegative.

The V call is TRBV7-9, the J call TRBJ2-5; the D gene is possibly TRBD1 (6 bases). Germline assignment: CDR1 SEHNR and CDR2 FQNEAQ (reference sequence). V dropped 5 bases and J dropped 7 bases, with 17 bases sitting between them. There are 14 residues in the CDR3. The CDR3 region is CASSGTLGAVTQYF. As DNA, the CDR3 is TGTGCCAGCAGCGGTACCTTGGGGGCAGTGACCCAGTACTTC.

The chain has TRBV9 and TRBJ1-1; the D is unclear. CDR1 SGDLS and CDR2 YYNGEE come from the germline V gene. The V end lost 1 base, the J end lost 1 base, and 5 bases lay between the germline ends. The CDR3 is 13 residues long. CDR3 in DNA: TGTGCCAGCAGCGTATCAGGGAACACTGAAGCTTTCTTT. Translation gives CASSVSGNTEAFF.

V is TRBV6-5 and J is TRBJ2-7; the match to TRBD1 covers 8 bases. Germline V CDR1 and CDR2: MNHEY, SVGAGI. The CDR3 runs 14 residues. With V trimmed by 5 bases and J by 6 bases, 9 bases remained unmatched. CDR3 sequence reads: CASSPQDREREQYF. DNA of the CDR3: TGTGCCAGCAGTCCCCAGGACAGGGAACGCGAGCAGTACTTC.

This clone was found a few times. The chain recombines TRBV5-1 with TRBJ1-1, with TRBD1 matching 12 bases. With 5 bases clipped from V and 5 bases from J, the junction kept 4 bases outside the gene matches. The CDR3 contains 14 residues. In germline, CDR1 is SGHRS, CDR2 YFSETQ. Here the CDR3 DNA reads TGCGCCAGCAGTCGGGGACAGGGGGCTACTGAAGCTTTCTTT. It encodes CASSRGQGATEAFF. Full variable domain (missing parts from reference TRBV5-1 and TRBJ1-1): KAGVTQTPRYLIKTRGQQVTLSCSPISGHRSVSWYQQTPGQGLQFLFEYFSETQRNKGNFPGRFSGRQFSNSRSEMNVSTLELGDSALYLCASSRGQGATEAFFGQGTRLTVV.

The rearrangement uses TRBV4-2 and TRBJ2-1; 9 bases fit TRBD2. This CDR3 comprises 17 residues. The V gene's germline CDR1 is LGHNA and CDR2 YNFKEQ. J was trimmed by 3 bases and V by 1 base; bases with no gene match: 7. CDR3 nucleotide sequence: TGTGCCAGCAGCCAAGGGCGGCGGGGGGGCCTCTACAATGAGCAGTTCTTC. Amino acids: CASSQGRRGGLYNEQFF.

This clone was seen a handful of times. The chain combines TRBV30 with TRBJ2-7, with 12 positions matching TRBD1. V shed 0 bases and J 6 bases; nucleotides not matched to a gene: 12. This CDR3 spans 17 amino acids. Germline-derived CDR1 and CDR2 are GTSNPN and SVGIG (reference sequence). Here the CDR3 DNA reads TGTGCCTGGAGTGTACCCGCCCCGGGACAGGGGGCTGGCGAGCAGTACTTC. Encoded protein: CAWSVPAPGQGAGEQYF. The entire variable domain, with the rest obtained from reference TRBV30 and TRBJ2-7, is as follows: SQTIHQWPATLVQPVGSPLSLECTVEGTSNPNLYWYRQAAGRGLQLLFYSVGIGQISSEVPQNLSASRPQDRQFILSSKKLLLSDSGFYLCAWSVPAPGQGAGEQYFGPGTRLTVT.

The chain combines TRBV4-2 with TRBJ1-2, with D unclear. Germline V gene sequence: CDR1 LGHNA, CDR2 YNFKEQ. The CDR3 consists of 15 residues. V was pared by 0 bases and J by 6 bases, with 14 bases between. The CDR3 region is CASSQDLTGSHGYTF. Here the CDR3 DNA reads TGTGCCAGCAGCCAAGATCTCACGGGTAGTCATGGCTACACCTTC.

As for this clone: The sample has other DNA sequences that encode this CDR3 too. The chain combines TRBV6-5 with TRBJ1-1, with 7 bases identical to TRBD1. The CDR3 is 14 residues long. CDR1 is MNHEY, CDR2 SVGAGI, per germline. Trimming cost V 6 bases and J 1 base; bases outside gene matches: 5. This CDR3 reads CASSRGTENTEAFF. Written as DNA, the CDR3 is TGTGCCAGCAGCCGGGGGACAGAGAACACTGAAGCTTTCTTT.

The rearrangement links TRBV5-1 to TRBJ1-1, with D possibly matching TRBD1 (5 bases). CDR3 length: 15 residues. Germline-derived CDR1 and CDR2 are SGHRS and YFSETQ. The ends were cut back, 0 bases at V and 6 bases at J, with 15 bases in the middle. CDR3 nucleotides: TGCGCCAGCAGCTTGGCCTGGATGGGGCAGGCTGAAGCTTTCTTT. Its protein is CASSLAWMGQAEAFF.

J is TRBJ2-1 and V is TRBV29-1, with a weak D call TRBD1 (6 bases). CDR3 length: 12 amino acids. Between the trimmed V and J ends, which lost 6 bases and 9 bases, there was a span of 15 bases. Per the germline V gene, CDR1 is SQVTM and CDR2 is ANQGSEA. The CDR3 DNA reads as TGCAGCGTCGCCCTACAGGGTGCTGAGCAGTTCTTC. It yields the protein CSVALQGAEQFF.

The V gene is TRBV2, the J gene TRBJ1-2, with D uncertain. Trimming took 5 bases from V and 8 from J, leaving 15 bases between them. CDR1 and CDR2 (germline): SNHLY, FYNNEI. CDR3 length: 13 amino acids. The CDR3 region is CASSLSESAGYTF. CDR3 DNA sequence: TGTGCCAGCAGTCTATCGGAGAGTGCCGGCTACACCTTC.

The rearrangement joins TRBV19 to TRBJ2-5, with TRBD1 identical over 9 bases. V trimming: 3 bases; J trimming: 4 bases; junction bases outside the gene matches: 12. The CDR3 extends over 17 amino acids. Germline V gene lookup returns CDR1 LNHDA and CDR2 SQIVND (reference sequence). The chain's CDR3 is CASSIPLTGTGSETQYF. In nucleotides, the CDR3 is TGTGCCAGTAGTATCCCCTTAACCGGGACAGGGTCAGAGACCCAGTACTTC.

The CDR3 DNA is TGCGCCAGCAGCTCGGGACAGGGGGTCACAGATACGCAGTATTTT. Translated: CASSSGQGVTDTQYF. This chain joins TRBV5-1 and TRBJ2-3; 11 nucleotides agree with TRBD1. V shed 3 bases, J shed 2 bases, and the junction held 2 bases outside the gene matches. Germline V gene sequence: CDR1 SGHRS, CDR2 YFSETQ. The CDR3 has 15 amino acids. Full variable domain (missing parts from reference TRBV5-1 and TRBJ2-3): KAGVTQTPRYLIKTRGQQVTLSCSPISGHRSVSWYQQTPGQGLQFLFEYFSETQRNKGNFPGRFSGRQFSNSRSEMNVSTLELGDSALYLCASSSGQGVTDTQYFGPGTRLTVL.

The CDR3 DNA reads TGTGCCAGCTCACCACCCGCCGGAGGACTCTTTAACTATGGCTACACCTTC. As protein: CASSPPAGGLFNYGYTF. The chain has TRBV18 and TRBJ1-2; D is undetermined. Trimming took off 0 bases at V and 1 base at J, with 15 bases between the two ends. Germline V CDR1 and CDR2: KGHSH, LQKENI. This CDR3 spans 17 amino acids.

The chain is built from TRBV19 and TRBJ2-7; a possible D gene is TRBD2 (6 bases). CDR1 is LNHDA, CDR2 SQIVND, per germline (reference sequence). V gave up 6 bases and J gave up 3 bases, with 12 bases separating them. This CDR3 is 13 amino acids long. The chain's CDR3 is CASSSTGGYEQYF. The CDR3 nucleotides are TGTGCCAGTAGCTCCACCGGGGGCTACGAGCAGTACTTC. The full variable domain, rest sourced from reference TRBV19 and TRBJ2-7, is DGGITQSPKYLFRKEGQNVTLSCEQNLNHDAMYWYRQDPGQGLRLIYYSQIVNDFQKGDIAEGYSVSREKKESFPLTVTSAQKNPTAFYLCASSSTGGYEQYFGPGTRLTVT.

The V gene is TRBV4-3, the J gene TRBJ1-6; tentatively, D is TRBD1 (5 bases). This CDR3 has 16 amino acids. V shed 6 bases and J shed 6 bases, with 18 bases lying between them. In germline, CDR1 is LGHNA, CDR2 YSLEER. CDR3 in amino acids: CASRYNVGPINSPLHF. CDR3 sequence (DNA): TGCGCCAGCAGATATAACGTGGGGCCTATTAATTCACCCCTCCACTTT.

The chain joins TRBV9 to TRBJ2-7; tentative D call: TRBD1 (6 bases). The germline V gene encodes CDR1 SGDLS and CDR2 YYNGEE. This CDR3 comprises 15 residues. The ends were cut back, 0 bases at V and 6 bases at J, with 16 bases in the middle. The CDR3 coding sequence is TGTGCCAGCAGCGTAGGTCGGCAGGGGATAGCCGAGCAGTACTTC. It encodes CASSVGRQGIAEQYF.

The chain is built from TRBV5-1 and TRBJ1-2, with 7 bases matching TRBD1. Trimming took 5 bases from V and 5 from J; bases not matched to a gene: 9. Germline V gene sequence: CDR1 SGHRS, CDR2 YFSETQ. There are 14 residues in the CDR3. Written as DNA, the CDR3 is TGCGCCAGCAGTCCAGAGACAGGGCAATATGGCTACACCTTC. Its translation: CASSPETGQYGYTF.

The chain recombines TRBV30 with TRBJ1-3; 8 nucleotides match TRBD1. Germline CDR1 and CDR2: GTSNPN and SVGIG (reference sequence). The CDR3 sequence is 18 residues long. V trimming: 4 bases; J trimming: 0 bases; junction bases outside the gene matches: 14. CDR3 amino acids: CAWTWDRRSGNSGNTIYF. The CDR3 bases are TGTGCCTGGACCTGGGACAGGCGATCTGGGAACTCTGGAAACACCATATATTTT.

The rearrangement links TRBV7-9 to TRBJ2-5, with D unresolved. The ends were cut back, 5 bases at V and 6 bases at J, with 13 bases in the middle. The CDR3 extends over 13 amino acids. Germline V lookup: CDR1 SEHNR, CDR2 FQNEAQ (reference sequence). The CDR3 DNA reads as TGTGCCAGCAGCACTTATAGCATCAAGACCCAGTACTTC. Encoded protein: CASSTYSIKTQYF.

The V and J genes are TRBV7-2 and TRBJ2-7; 7 bases match TRBD2. The CDR3 is made up of 15 amino acids. CDR1 and CDR2 from the germline V gene are SGHTA and FQGNSA. V trimming: 8 bases; J trimming: 2 bases; junction bases outside the gene matches: 12. The CDR3 bases are TGTGCCAGCCAATGGGAGGGGATAGTCCCCTACGAGCAGTACTTC. Its translation: CASQWEGIVPYEQYF.

The rearrangement uses TRBV4-3 and TRBJ1-1; possibly TRBD1 for D (5 bases). The germline V gene has CDR1 LGHNA and CDR2 YSLEER. The CDR3 is 13 amino acids. Trimming took 3 bases from V and 4 from J, leaving 9 bases between them. CDR3 bases: TGCGCCAGCAGCCACGACAGTGCCACTGAAGCTTTCTTT. This gives the protein CASSHDSATEAFF.

The chain combines TRBV7-6 with TRBJ1-1, with D hard to call. This CDR3 contains 13 residues. V was shortened by 2 bases and J by 1 base, with 5 bases between the two germline ends. In germline, CDR1 is SGHVS, CDR2 FNYEAQ. This CDR3 reads CASSLNQNTEAFF. DNA for the CDR3: TGTGCCAGCAGCTTAAATCAGAACACTGAAGCTTTCTTT. Combining the CDR3 with reference TRBV7-6 and TRBJ1-1 gives the whole variable domain GAGVSQSPRYKVTKRGQDVALRCDPISGHVSLYWYRQALGQGPEFLTYFNYEAQQDKSGLPNDRFSAERPEGSISTLTIQRTEQRDSAMYRCASSLNQNTEAFFGQGTRLTVV.

The DNA for the CDR3 is TGCGCCAGCAGCTTTTTCCCGAGAGACACTGAAGCTTTCTTT. It is translated as CASSFFPRDTEAFF. The chain joins TRBV5-1 to TRBJ1-1; D gene uncertain. CDR3 length: 14 residues. Germline V gene lookup returns CDR1 SGHRS and CDR2 YFSETQ. The V end lost 2 bases, the J end lost 3 bases, and 11 bases lay between the germline ends.

The rearrangement joins TRBV6-5 to TRBJ1-6, with D possibly TRBD1 on 5 matching bases. The germline CDR1 and CDR2 sequences are MNHEY and SVGAGI. Trimming removed 2 bases from V and 10 bases from J, with 18 bases in between. There are 16 residues in the CDR3. The CDR3 nucleotides read TGTGCCAGCAGTTACCTCACCTCAGGGCTAGGCTCACCCCTCCACTTT. As protein: CASSYLTSGLGSPLHF.

This chain joins TRBV30 and TRBJ1-1; 7 bases align to TRBD1. Per germline, CDR1 GTSNPN and CDR2 SVGIG (reference sequence). The CDR3 runs 16 residues. The V gene end was trimmed by 4 bases and the J gene end by 1 base; junction bases not matched to a gene: 12. Written as DNA, the CDR3 is TGTGCCTGGACGGATCTCTACAGGGGCGGGAACACTGAAGCTTTCTTT. This gives the protein CAWTDLYRGGNTEAFF.

The chain links TRBV29-1 to TRBJ1-1, with D uncertain. The CDR3 consists of 12 residues. Germline V gives CDR1 SQVTM, CDR2 ANQGSEA. V dropped 5 bases and J dropped 0 bases, with 7 bases sitting between them. CDR3 DNA: TGCAGCGTTATAAAGCTGAACACTGAAGCTTTCTTT. Protein product: CSVIKLNTEAFF.

The gene calls are TRBV10-3 and TRBJ2-7; 15 nucleotides match TRBD2. The CDR3 length is 16 residues. Trimming cost V 11 bases and J 5 bases; bases outside gene matches: 13. Germline loops: CDR1 ENHRY, CDR2 SYGVKD. The CDR3 is CALGRTSGGAVHEQYF. The CDR3 coding sequence is TGTGCCCTCGGGAGGACTAGCGGGGGGGCGGTCCACGAGCAGTACTTC.

This clone occurred a few times. The gene calls are TRBV5-1 and TRBJ1-1, with D possibly matching TRBD1 (5 bases). Germline loops: CDR1 SGHRS, CDR2 YFSETQ. V lost 4 bases and J 1 base, leaving 11 bases between the germline ends. This CDR3 has 14 amino acids. CDR3 residues: CASSEQDPNTEAFF. CDR3 DNA: TGCGCCAGCAGCGAACAGGATCCGAACACTGAAGCTTTCTTT.

The J gene is TRBJ1-1, the V gene TRBV7-2; maybe TRBD1 (6 bases). The CDR3 consists of 15 residues. The ends were cut back, 7 bases at V and 5 bases at J, with 20 bases in the middle. Germline loops: CDR1 SGHTA, CDR2 FQGNSA. CDR3 region: CASTKFGGAETEAFF. CDR3 DNA: TGTGCCAGCACCAAATTTGGGGGCGCGGAAACTGAAGCTTTCTTT.